This section outlines one T cell receptor beta chain sequence together with its context. The antigen remains undetermined. This sample is drawn from a study of T cell repertoires in cytomegalovirus infection. The ends lost 0 bases at V and 8 bases at J; junction bases unmatched: 9. From germline, CDR1 is MNHNY and CDR2 SVGAGI (reference sequence). CDR3 length: 16 amino acids. TCRdb recomputed calls from the reads with MiXCR, one row per CDR3 protein. The repertoire has 100,000 to 150,000 distinct CDR3 sequences, more than 20% of them found once; the top ten carry roughly 35%. Source material: PBMCs, sequenced either directly or after in vitro stimulation (not recorded which). The chain carries TRBV6-6 and TRBJ1-2; 10 bases agree with TRBD1. The sequence was collected from a human donor in good health (CMV status not recorded). Some clones in this sample may be carry-over from other donors' samples. CDR3 residues: CASSYSLTGGAGGYTF. The DNA of the CDR3 is TGTGCCAGCAGTTACTCTTTGACAGGGGGCGCGGGAGGCTACACCTTC.